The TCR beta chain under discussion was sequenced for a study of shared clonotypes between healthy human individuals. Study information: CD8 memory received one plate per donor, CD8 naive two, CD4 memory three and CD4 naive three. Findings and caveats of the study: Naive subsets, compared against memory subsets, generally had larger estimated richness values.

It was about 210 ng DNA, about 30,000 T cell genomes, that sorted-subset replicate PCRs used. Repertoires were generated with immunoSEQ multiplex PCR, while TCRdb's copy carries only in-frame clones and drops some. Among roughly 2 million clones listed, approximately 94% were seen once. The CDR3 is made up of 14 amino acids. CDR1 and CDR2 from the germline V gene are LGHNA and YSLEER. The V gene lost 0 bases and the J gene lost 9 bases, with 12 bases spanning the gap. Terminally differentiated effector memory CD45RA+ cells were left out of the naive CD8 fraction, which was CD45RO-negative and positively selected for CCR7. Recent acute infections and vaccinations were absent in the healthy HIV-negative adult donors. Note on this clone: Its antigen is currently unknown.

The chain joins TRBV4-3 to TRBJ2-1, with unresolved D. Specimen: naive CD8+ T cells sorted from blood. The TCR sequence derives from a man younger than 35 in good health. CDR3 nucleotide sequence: TGCGCCAGCAGCCAAGATGTGGGTAGCCTTGAGCAGTTCTTC. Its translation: CASSQDVGSLEQFF.